The 27 T cell receptor beta chains below come from one sample, sequenced in a study of T-cell memory formation after mild COVID-19. In TCRdb, the 5' RACE reads were re-called with MiXCR into one record per CDR3 protein. The repertoire includes fewer than 75,000 distinct CDR3 sequences, 12% of them detected once, and more than 20% sits in the top ten. Sequencing was carried out using PBMCs or a T cell subset sorted from them (not recorded which). The receptors stem from a man between 18 and 35 years old who had mild COVID-19 (a few samples of this study predate the infection). Cell type and time point are not known.

The chain links TRBV2 to TRBJ1-1; D uncertain. This CDR3 comprises 16 residues. Between the trimmed V and J ends, which lost 7 bases and 1 base, there was a span of 19 bases. Germline V gene data show CDR1 as SNHLY and CDR2 as FYNNEI. This CDR3 is CASNRSLRESNTEAFF. In DNA form, the CDR3 reads TGTGCCAGCAATCGAAGCTTAAGGGAATCGAACACTGAAGCTTTCTTT.

This chain links TRBV20-1 with TRBJ2-3, with TRBD2 matching over 8 bases. The CDR3 runs to 15 residues. CDR1 and CDR2 from the germline V gene are DFQATT and SNEGSKA (reference sequence). The CDR3 is CSLLRGGMGTDTQYF. The CDR3 coding sequence is TGCAGCCTCCTCCGGGGGGGTATGGGCACAGATACGCAGTATTTT.

The chain is built from TRBV5-1 and TRBJ2-7, with 7 bases lining up with TRBD1. The CDR3 runs 15 residues. The germline V gene has CDR1 SGHRS and CDR2 YFSETQ. The J segment lost 3 bases and the V segment lost 3 bases, leaving 9 bases of the junction unmatched. For the CDR3, the DNA is TGCGCCAGCAGCTCCAGCCGGGACAGCCACTACGAGCAGTACTTC. Translating it yields CASSSSRDSHYEQYF.

This clonotype was counted a few times. The rearrangement uses TRBV5-1 and TRBJ1-1; 7 bases map to TRBD1. Germline CDR1 reads SGHRS; CDR2 reads YFSETQ. V lost 4 bases, J lost 1 base, and 7 bases stayed unmatched. The CDR3 covers 15 residues. Here the CDR3 reads CASSEAGGWNTEAFF. The CDR3 nucleotides are TGCGCCAGCAGCGAAGCAGGGGGTTGGAACACTGAAGCTTTCTTT.

This chain joins TRBV11-2 and TRBJ2-3, with D perhaps given as TRBD1 or TRBD2 (5 bases each). Trimming pared 0 bases from V and 6 bases from J, leaving 19 bases between. Germline CDR1 reads SGHAT; CDR2 reads FQNNGV. There are 17 residues in the CDR3. Here the CDR3 DNA reads TGTGCCAGCAGCTTAGATCCGACCCGAGGGGCGAGGGATACGCAGTATTTT. Translated, it gives CASSLDPTRGARDTQYF.

This clonotype has a handful of counts. The gene calls are TRBV12-3 or TRBV12-4 and TRBJ2-2; weak D call: TRBD1 (5 bases). Trimming pared 6 bases from V and 5 bases from J, leaving 7 bases between. The CDR3 is 12 residues long. DNA of the CDR3: TGTGCCAGCAGGACAGAGACCGGGGAGCTGTTTTTT. Amino acids: CASRTETGELFF.

V gene TRBV7-8 combines with J gene TRBJ2-7, with no clear D. The CDR3 is made up of 13 amino acids. The germline V and J ends were trimmed by 4 bases and 4 bases, with 11 bases remaining between them. The V gene's germline CDR1 is SGHVS and CDR2 FQNEAQ. The CDR3 bases are TGTGCCAGCAGCTCTAGTGGTCCTTACGAGCAGTACGTC. Translating it yields CASSSSGPYEQYV.

The CDR3 DNA follows: TGTGCCAGCAGCACACCACGACCCTACAATGAGCAGTTCTTC. Translated: CASSTPRPYNEQFF. The chain couples TRBV7-2 to TRBJ2-1; D is unresolved. V lost 5 bases to trimming and J lost 2 bases, with 10 bases between them. The germline CDR1 and CDR2 sequences are SGHTA and FQGNSA. The CDR3 has 14 amino acids.

This clonotype was detected a few times. The CDR3 is CASSQYTGNQPQHF. The CDR3 nucleotides are TGCGCCAGCAGCCAATACACGGGGAATCAGCCCCAGCATTTT. The V gene is TRBV4-1, the J gene TRBJ1-5; D not certain. Germline CDR1 reads MGHRA; CDR2 reads YSYEKL. The CDR3 is 14 residues long. V gave up 2 bases and J gave up 4 bases, with 9 bases separating them.

In its sample, this clonotype was seen many times. The V gene is TRBV28, the J gene TRBJ2-4; unclear D gene. The CDR3 spans 11 residues. Trimming removed 1 base from V and 10 bases from J, with 5 bases in between. Germline loops: CDR1 MDHEN, CDR2 SYDVKM. In DNA form, the CDR3 reads TGTGCCAGCAGTTTATACCAGATTCAGTACTTC. This gives the protein CASSLYQIQYF.

The table lists this clonotype with a few counts. This sequence joins TRBV5-6 and TRBJ2-5; 10 bases align to TRBD1. The germline V gene has CDR1 SGHDT and CDR2 YYEEEE. The V gene end was trimmed by 4 bases and the J gene end by 4 bases; junction bases not matched to a gene: 4. The CDR3 runs to 14 residues. Written as DNA, the CDR3 is TGTGCCAGCAGCGTTTGGACAGGGGGAGAGACCCAGTACTTC. Residues: CASSVWTGGETQYF.

This clonotype was counted a few times. The genes are TRBV4-3 and TRBJ1-5; no clear D gene. Per germline, CDR1 LGHNA and CDR2 YSLEER. The V gene lost 0 bases and the J gene lost 4 bases, with 4 bases spanning the gap. CDR3 size: 13 residues. CDR3 nucleotide sequence: TGCGCCAGCAGCCAAGATATGAATCAGCCCCAGCATTTT. It specifies CASSQDMNQPQHF.

This clonotype was seen a few times. V gene TRBV20-1 combines with J gene TRBJ1-1, with D unresolved. The CDR3 spans 14 residues. The germline V gene has CDR1 DFQATT and CDR2 SNEGSKA (reference sequence). The ends were cut back, 4 bases at V and 1 base at J, with 13 bases in the middle. This CDR3 is CSANSGSRNTEAFF. The CDR3 region has the DNA TGCAGTGCTAATAGTGGGAGCCGGAACACTGAAGCTTTCTTT.

At least ten counts were recorded for this clonotype. The J gene is TRBJ2-7, the V gene TRBV20-1; 8 nucleotides line up with TRBD2. The junction had 5 bases not matched to a gene; V was cut back by 1 base and J by 3 bases. This CDR3 is built from 14 residues. Germline CDR1 reads DFQATT; CDR2 reads SNEGSKA (reference sequence). The CDR3 region is CSARAGTRSYEQYF. The CDR3 bases are TGCAGTGCTAGAGCCGGGACTAGAAGCTACGAGCAGTACTTC.

This clonotype has at least ten counts. The chain recombines TRBV27 with TRBJ1-5; D is possibly TRBD1 (6 bases). The germline gives CDR1 MNHEY, CDR2 SMNVEV (reference sequence). The CDR3 covers 15 residues. V was shortened by 6 bases and J by 0 bases, with 12 bases between the two germline ends. For the CDR3, the DNA is TGTGCCAGCAGCCCAACAGGGTTTAGCAATCAGCCCCAGCATTTT. It specifies CASSPTGFSNQPQHF.

This clonotype was detected many times. The chain couples TRBV9 to TRBJ2-1, with D hard to call. The CDR3 totals 14 residues. Looked up from germline, CDR1 is SGDLS and CDR2 is YYNGEE. Deletions cut 0 bases from V and 5 bases from J, with 9 bases between. The CDR3: CASSVAGWDNEQFF. CDR3 DNA: TGTGCCAGCAGCGTAGCTGGATGGGACAATGAGCAGTTCTTC.

V usage is TRBV12-3 or TRBV12-4 and J usage is TRBJ2-7, with D unclear. The CDR3 consists of 12 residues. V dropped 4 bases and J dropped 0 bases, with 4 bases sitting between them. The CDR3 region has the DNA TGTGCCAGCAGTTACGACTCCTACGAGCAGTACGTC. Amino acid sequence: CASSYDSYEQYV.

The chain is built from TRBV6-1 and TRBJ1-2, with D unclear. CDR1 and CDR2 (germline): MNHNS, SASEGT. This CDR3 is 13 amino acids long. Trimming took 4 bases from V and 8 from J, leaving 14 bases between them. In nucleotides, the CDR3 is TGTGCCAGCAGTGGGTTACGGGAGCGGGGCTACACCTTC. Its protein product is CASSGLRERGYTF.

This clonotype was detected a few times. The rearrangement joins TRBV4-2 to TRBJ1-5; D not resolved. Trimming removed 3 bases at V and 4 bases at J, with 16 bases between. This CDR3 region has 16 residues. Germline assignment: CDR1 LGHNA and CDR2 YNFKEQ. The CDR3 bases are TGTGCCAGCAGCCACTCATTCGACGGCGGGAATCAGCCCCAGCATTTT. Its translation is CASSHSFDGGNQPQHF.

The rearrangement links TRBV7-2 to TRBJ1-1; D is unresolved. Germline-derived CDR1 and CDR2 are SGHTA and FQGNSA. The CDR3 totals 16 residues. The ends were cut back, 5 bases at V and 0 bases at J, with 16 bases in the middle. The chain's CDR3 is CASSPPFGRMNTEAFF. The CDR3 DNA sequence: TGTGCCAGCAGCCCCCCCTTTGGGCGAATGAACACTGAAGCTTTCTTT.

The sample holds a few counts of this clonotype. The V gene is TRBV5-1, the J gene TRBJ2-2; tentative D call: TRBD2 (6 bases). The ends were cut back, 3 bases at V and 2 bases at J, with 14 bases in the middle. The CDR3 is 16 residues long. Germline V gene lookup returns CDR1 SGHRS and CDR2 YFSETQ. CDR3 nucleotide sequence: TGCGCCAGCAGCTCCTCTCCTAGCGTAAACACCGGGGAGCTGTTTTTT. Amino acid sequence: CASSSSPSVNTGELFF.

This clonotype was counted between two and nine times. CDR3 nucleotides: TGCGCCAGCAGCGGGGAGAGGGCCAATGAAAAACTGTTTTTT. Protein sequence: CASSGERANEKLFF. V and J are TRBV5-1 and TRBJ1-4; D is unclear. The ends were cut back, 4 bases at V and 5 bases at J, with 12 bases in the middle. CDR1 SGHRS and CDR2 YFSETQ come from the germline V gene. CDR3 length: 14 residues.

This clonotype was seen many times. The chain recombines TRBV5-4 with TRBJ2-2; TRBD2 might be the D (6 bases). The V gene lost 2 bases and the J gene lost 4 bases, with 6 bases spanning the gap. The CDR3 runs 13 residues. Germline V gene sequence: CDR1 SGHNT, CDR2 YYREEE (reference sequence). CDR3 coding DNA: TGTGCCAGCAGCTTCGGGGGCACCGGGGAGCTGTTTTTT. Its protein is CASSFGGTGELFF.

The table lists this clonotype with many counts. The CDR3 region is CSARYRSYEQYV. CDR3 in DNA: TGCAGTGCTAGATACCGATCCTACGAGCAGTACGTC. The chain is built from TRBV20-1 and TRBJ2-7; D is undetermined. Germline V gene sequence: CDR1 DFQATT, CDR2 SNEGSKA (reference sequence). This CDR3 spans 12 amino acids. V was trimmed by 2 bases and J by 1 base, leaving 6 bases between them.

The rearrangement uses TRBV10-3 and TRBJ2-1, with 9 positions matching TRBD2. Germline CDR1 and CDR2: ENHRY and SYGVKD. V lost 2 bases and J lost 5; bases outside the gene matches: 7. CDR3 length equals 16 residues. DNA of the CDR3: TGTGCCATCAGTGAGGGAAGAAGCGGGGGGAACAATGAGCAGTTCTTC. As protein: CAISEGRSGGNNEQFF.

CDR3 loop: CASSIPHGEKLFF. DNA of the CDR3: TGTGCCAGTAGTATCCCCCACGGCGAAAAACTGTTTTTT. This chain connects TRBV19 to TRBJ1-4; unclear D gene. Germline V lookup: CDR1 LNHDA, CDR2 SQIVND (reference sequence). Deletions cut 3 bases from V and 8 bases from J, with 10 bases between. This CDR3 region has 13 residues.

The CDR3 sequence is CASSHRDRGGYGYTF. DNA of the CDR3: TGTGCCAGCAGCCACCGGGACAGGGGAGGATATGGCTACACCTTC. The rearrangement uses TRBV3-1 and TRBJ1-2, with 10 bases that match TRBD1. The CDR3 has 15 residues. The V segment lost 3 bases and the J segment 5 bases; nucleotides outside the gene matches: 6. Germline loops: CDR1 LGHDT, CDR2 YNNKEL (reference sequence).